This entry lists 32 T cell receptor beta chains sequenced from one sample in a study of beta chain features in type 1 diabetes. Reverse transcription of all isolated RNA meant that expressed TCRB transcripts were sequenced. Only in-frame clones appear in the TCRdb table, and some are missing; sequencing was by immunoSEQ multiplex PCR. The table includes under 400,000 clones, approximately 12% detected once. The sequencing sample was made of naive CD4+ T cells from blood. The receptors originated from a man aged 18 to 30 in good health.

This clone was detected only a few times. The chain joins TRBV27 to TRBJ2-1; TRBD2 aligns across 7 bases. V lost 4 bases and J lost 1; bases outside the gene matches: 4. Germline V lookup: CDR1 MNHEY, CDR2 SMNVEV (reference sequence). This CDR3 contains 15 residues. The CDR3 reads CASSSRGYSYNEQFF. In DNA, the CDR3 is TGTGCCAGCAGTTCGCGGGGGTATTCCTACAATGAGCAGTTCTTC.

The chain couples TRBV19 to TRBJ2-7; 10 nucleotides match TRBD1. The CDR3 runs 15 residues. The V and J ends lost 4 bases and 1 base, in that order; junction bases with no gene match: 4. The germline V gene has CDR1 LNHDA and CDR2 SQIVND (reference sequence). CDR3 in DNA: TGTGCCAGTAGTACGGACAGGGGGATATCCTACGAGCAGTACTTC. Translated: CASSTDRGISYEQYF.

The table lists this clone with a few counts. The chain is built from TRBV27 and TRBJ2-7; 7 bases align to TRBD2. The CDR3 covers 15 residues. After removal of 2 bases from V and 0 bases from J, the junction contained 4 bases not matched to a gene. Germline CDR1 reads MNHEY; CDR2 reads SMNVEV (reference sequence). The CDR3 loop reads CASSLNGDYSYEQYF. The CDR3 DNA is TGTGCCAGCAGTTTAAATGGGGACTACTCCTACGAGCAGTACTTC.

This chain links TRBV28 with TRBJ1-2; 8 bases are a match to TRBD1. V shed 6 bases and J 4 bases; nucleotides not matched to a gene: 4. Germline V CDR1 and CDR2: MDHEN, SYDVKM. The CDR3 runs to 13 residues. The CDR3: CASSGTGTYGYTF. CDR3 coding DNA: TGTGCCAGCAGCGGGACAGGTACCTATGGCTACACCTTC.

This clone was seen more than once but under ten times. The chain couples TRBV30 to TRBJ2-5; D is ambiguous. The CDR3 extends over 14 amino acids. Trimming pared 4 bases from V and 2 bases from J, leaving 14 bases between. CDR1 GTSNPN and CDR2 SVGIG come from the germline V gene (reference sequence). CDR3 amino acids: CAWTGHVDQETQYF. The CDR3, as DNA: TGTGCCTGGACCGGTCACGTAGATCAAGAGACCCAGTACTTC. Full variable domain (missing parts from reference TRBV30 and TRBJ2-5): SQTIHQWPATLVQPVGSPLSLECTVEGTSNPNLYWYRQAAGRGLQLLFYSVGIGQISSEVPQNLSASRPQDRQFILSSKKLLLSDSGFYLCAWTGHVDQETQYFGPGTRLLVL.

This clone was observed many times. V usage is TRBV23-1 and J usage is TRBJ1-1, with unresolved D. TRBV23-1 has ORF status, its function being uncertain. This CDR3 contains 13 residues. V was shortened by 5 bases and J by 4 bases, with 11 bases between the two germline ends. The CDR3 DNA sequence: TGCGCCAGCAGTACAGTTCGAATCACTGAAGCTTTCTTT. As protein: CASSTVRITEAFF.

This clone was counted only a few times. V and J are TRBV11-2 and TRBJ2-1; 9 positions agree with TRBD2. With V trimmed by 2 bases and J by 3 bases, 2 bases remained unmatched. Germline V gives CDR1 SGHAT, CDR2 FQNNGV. This CDR3 contains 15 residues. CDR3 nucleotide sequence: TGTGCCAGCAGCTTACTAGCGGGACTCTACAATGAGCAGTTCTTC. Amino acid sequence: CASSLLAGLYNEQFF.

This clone was seen a few times. As DNA, the CDR3 is TGCGCCAGCAGCCAAAGGACAGGGGGCGGCTATGGCTACACCTTC. This translates into CASSQRTGGGYGYTF. This chain connects TRBV4-3 to TRBJ1-2; 11 positions agree with TRBD1. The ends lost 2 bases at V and 4 bases at J; junction bases unmatched: 3. In germline, CDR1 is LGHNA, CDR2 YSLEER. The CDR3 covers 15 residues.

This clone showed up just a few times. This chain links TRBV5-1 with TRBJ2-6, with D possibly being TRBD1 (5 bases). The CDR3 spans 14 residues. V gave up 4 bases and J gave up 2 bases, with 7 bases separating them. Germline lookup yields CDR1 SGHRS and CDR2 YFSETQ. As DNA, the CDR3 is TGCGCCAGCAGCAGGGGTGCTGGGGCCAACGTCCTGACTTTC. It encodes CASSRGAGANVLTF.

The rearrangement links TRBV2 to TRBJ1-2; 9 bases map to TRBD1. The junction had 7 bases not matched to a gene; V was cut back by 6 bases and J by 2 bases. The germline V gene has CDR1 SNHLY and CDR2 FYNNEI. The CDR3 extends over 15 amino acids. The CDR3 is CASRDNRGRNYGYTF. CDR3 coding DNA: TGTGCCAGCAGGGACAACAGGGGGCGCAACTATGGCTACACCTTC.

This clone was observed a few times. This rearrangement joins TRBV28 to TRBJ2-2; weak D call: TRBD1 (6 bases). Germline CDR1 reads MDHEN; CDR2 reads SYDVKM. V lost 5 bases and J lost 7, with 20 bases in between. The CDR3 sequence is 16 residues long. The CDR3 DNA reads TGTGCCAGCAGTACGGGTAGCCAGGGGAAGTACGGGGAGCTGTTTTTT. Encoded protein: CASSTGSQGKYGELFF. The full variable domain, in which reference TRBV28 and TRBJ2-2 provide the parts outside the CDR3, is DVKVTQSSRYLVKRTGEKVFLECVQDMDHENMFWYRQDPGLGLRLIYFSYDVKMKEKGDIPEGYSVSREKKERFSLILESASTNQTSMYLCASSTGSQGKYGELFFGEGSRLTVL.

The genes are TRBV4-3 and TRBJ2-3, with TRBD2 matching 8 bases. This CDR3 comprises 16 residues. The V gene end was trimmed by 1 base and the J gene end by 1 base; junction bases not matched to a gene: 4. Germline CDR1 LGHNA, CDR2 YSLEER. CDR3 bases: TGCGCCAGCAGCCAAGCTCCAGCGGGGGGCACAGATACGCAGTATTTT. Translating it yields CASSQAPAGGTDTQYF.

This clone was counted only a few times. J is TRBJ2-7 and V is TRBV28; 8 nucleotides line up with TRBD1. V lost 7 bases to trimming and J lost 6 bases; unmatched junction nucleotides: 11. CDR1 and CDR2 from the germline V gene are MDHEN and SYDVKM. This CDR3 contains 14 residues. The CDR3 DNA reads as TGTGCCAGCATCCCTAGGGACAGGAGGACCGAGCAGTACTTC. Translating it yields CASIPRDRRTEQYF. The full variable domain, with the rest looked up from reference TRBV28 and TRBJ2-7, is DVKVTQSSRYLVKRTGEKVFLECVQDMDHENMFWYRQDPGLGLRLIYFSYDVKMKEKGDIPEGYSVSREKKERFSLILESASTNQTSMYLCASIPRDRRTEQYFGPGTRLTVT.

This clone showed up just a few times. This chain links TRBV29-1 with TRBJ1-2; weak D call: TRBD1 (5 bases). Germline CDR1 and CDR2: SQVTM and ANQGSEA. Between the trimmed V and J ends, which lost 3 bases and 6 bases, there was a span of 14 bases. The length of the CDR3 is 13 residues. The CDR3 reads CSVDTQGSHGYTF. The CDR3 DNA reads TGCAGCGTTGATACGCAGGGCTCGCATGGCTACACCTTC.

This chain uses TRBV4-2 with TRBJ2-3; D is undetermined. The CDR3 loop spans 15 amino acids. Trimming cost V 2 bases and J 2 bases, with 11 bases left between them. Germline V gene data show CDR1 as LGHNA and CDR2 as YNFKEQ. The CDR3 sequence: CASSQRLANTDTQYF. In nucleotides, the CDR3 is TGTGCCAGCAGCCAAAGACTGGCAAACACAGATACGCAGTATTTT.

The sample holds a few counts of this clone. DNA of the CDR3: TGTGCCAGCAGCCAAGGGGTGGAGCCCCAGCATTTT. It codes for CASSQGVEPQHF. This chain connects TRBV6-5 to TRBJ1-5, with D possibly matching TRBD1 (5 bases). The CDR3 has 12 amino acids. Trimming took 6 bases from V and 8 from J, leaving 11 bases between them. CDR1 is MNHEY, CDR2 SVGAGI, per germline.

The chain combines TRBV5-1 with TRBJ1-2, with a weak D call TRBD1 (6 bases). The CDR3 runs to 14 residues. Trimming removed 3 bases at V and 4 bases at J, with 13 bases between. CDR1 SGHRS and CDR2 YFSETQ come from the germline V gene. The CDR3 DNA is TGCGCCAGCAGCTCCCGGACAGATCTCTATGGCTACACCTTC. Translated, it gives CASSSRTDLYGYTF. The variable domain in full, with the rest retrieved from reference TRBV5-1 and TRBJ1-2, is KAGVTQTPRYLIKTRGQQVTLSCSPISGHRSVSWYQQTPGQGLQFLFEYFSETQRNKGNFPGRFSGRQFSNSRSEMNVSTLELGDSALYLCASSSRTDLYGYTFGSGTRLTVV.

The chain combines TRBV7-2 with TRBJ2-5; D remains ambiguous. There are 11 residues in the CDR3. Germline V gene lookup returns CDR1 SGHTA and CDR2 FQGNSA. Trimming left V 8 bases short and J 5 bases short, with 9 bases between. The CDR3: CASGVAETQYF. CDR3 sequence (DNA): TGTGCCAGCGGAGTGGCCGAGACCCAGTACTTC.

The sample holds a few counts of this clone. The V gene is TRBV4-2, the J gene TRBJ1-6, with 7 bases lining up with TRBD1. The junction had 12 bases not matched to a gene; V was cut back by 4 bases and J by 9 bases. Germline V lookup: CDR1 LGHNA, CDR2 YNFKEQ. This CDR3 has 16 residues. This CDR3 reads CASSLPQTGIGSPLHF. The CDR3 region has the DNA TGTGCCAGCAGCCTTCCCCAGACAGGGATCGGTTCACCCCTCCACTTT.

This clone was found a few times. The rearrangement joins TRBV28 to TRBJ2-5; 8 positions agree with TRBD1. With 5 bases clipped from V and 2 bases from J, the junction kept 7 bases outside the gene matches. Germline values: CDR1 MDHEN, CDR2 SYDVKM. The CDR3 has 15 residues. CDR3 loop: CASSPGGAWQETQYF. CDR3 coding DNA: TGTGCCAGCAGTCCAGGGGGCGCGTGGCAAGAGACCCAGTACTTC.

The V gene is TRBV28, the J gene TRBJ2-1, with 8 nucleotides matching TRBD2. Trimming removed 4 bases from V and 7 bases from J; junction bases left unmatched: 12. This CDR3 has 16 residues. Germline values: CDR1 MDHEN, CDR2 SYDVKM. This CDR3 is CASSSSEAGGFNEQFF. CDR3 nucleotides: TGTGCCAGCAGTTCCTCGGAGGCGGGAGGTTTTAATGAGCAGTTCTTC.

This chain joins TRBV4-3 and TRBJ1-2; the D gene is possibly TRBD1 (6 bases). The germline V gene has CDR1 LGHNA and CDR2 YSLEER. CDR3 length equals 15 residues. Trimming cost V 0 bases and J 2 bases, with 10 bases left between them. The CDR3 nucleotides are TGCGCCAGCAGCCAAGAGAGTGGACAGAACTATGGCTACACCTTC. It encodes CASSQESGQNYGYTF.

A few counts support this clone. The chain combines TRBV5-1 with TRBJ2-5, with 10 bases aligning to TRBD1. Germline V gene sequence: CDR1 SGHRS, CDR2 YFSETQ. CDR3 size: 14 residues. J lost 5 bases, V lost 4 bases, and 5 bases had no gene match. The CDR3 DNA follows: TGCGCCAGCAGCCAGGGGACAGGGGCCGAGACCCAGTACTTC. Translating it yields CASSQGTGAETQYF. Supplemented by reference TRBV5-1 and TRBJ2-5, the full variable domain reads KAGVTQTPRYLIKTRGQQVTLSCSPISGHRSVSWYQQTPGQGLQFLFEYFSETQRNKGNFPGRFSGRQFSNSRSEMNVSTLELGDSALYLCASSQGTGAETQYFGPGTRLLVL.

This clone appeared a few times. This chain connects TRBV9 to TRBJ2-1, with D unresolved. CDR3 length equals 11 residues. CDR1 is SGDLS and CDR2 is YYNGEE in the germline V gene. V shed 2 bases and J shed 5 bases, with 2 bases lying between them. Here the CDR3 DNA reads TGTGCCAGCAGCGTCGACAATGAGCAGTTCTTC. This codes for CASSVDNEQFF.

This clone turned up a few times. This chain links TRBV14 with TRBJ1-1; D not certain. The V gene's germline CDR1 is SGHDN and CDR2 FVKESK. V shed 6 bases and J shed 1 base, with 9 bases lying between them. The CDR3 is made up of 13 amino acids. The CDR3 DNA follows: TGTGCCAGCAGAAGGGAGGCGAACACTGAAGCTTTCTTT. Translation: CASRREANTEAFF. The full variable domain, completed using reference TRBV14 and TRBJ1-1, is EAGVTQFPSHSVIEKGQTVTLRCDPISGHDNLYWYRRVMGKEIKFLLHFVKESKQDESGMPNNRFLAERTGGTYSTLKVQPAELEDSGVYFCASRREANTEAFFGQGTRLTVV.

This chain links TRBV30 with TRBJ2-2; D not resolved. Germline CDR1 reads GTSNPN; CDR2 reads SVGIG (reference sequence). This CDR3 region has 13 residues. Trimming took off 0 bases at V and 3 bases at J, with 5 bases between the two ends. Written as DNA, the CDR3 is TGTGCCTGGAGTGTACAGCACACCGGGGAGCTGTTTTTT. As protein: CAWSVQHTGELFF.

The rearrangement joins TRBV5-1 to TRBJ2-7, with 9 bases matching TRBD2. The CDR3 has 17 amino acids. Germline V lookup: CDR1 SGHRS, CDR2 YFSETQ. Trimming removed 0 bases from V and 0 bases from J; junction bases left unmatched: 7. The CDR3 DNA reads as TGCGCCAGCAGCTTGGTTAGCGGGGGCCGGAGCTCCTACGAGCAGTACTTC. Its protein is CASSLVSGGRSSYEQYF.

The rearrangement links TRBV7-9 to TRBJ2-5; TRBD2 matches 8 bases. Per the germline V gene, CDR1 is SEHNR and CDR2 is FQNEAQ (reference sequence). The J segment lost 5 bases and the V segment lost 4 bases, leaving 6 bases of the junction unmatched. This CDR3 region has 14 residues. DNA for the CDR3: TGTGCCAGCAGCTCGGGGTCGGGAGGGGAGACCCAGTACTTC. This codes for CASSSGSGGETQYF. Full variable domain (missing parts from reference TRBV7-9 and TRBJ2-5): DTGVSQNPRHKITKRGQNVTFRCDPISEHNRLYWYRQTLGQGPEFLTYFQNEAQLEKSRLLSDRFSAERPKGSFSTLEIQRTEQGDSAMYLCASSSGSGGETQYFGPGTRLLVL.

V gene TRBV9 combines with J gene TRBJ2-1; TRBD1 aligns across 7 bases. The germline gives CDR1 SGDLS, CDR2 YYNGEE. CDR3 length equals 15 residues. The V segment lost 3 bases and the J segment 0 bases; nucleotides outside the gene matches: 3. The DNA for the CDR3 is TGTGCCAGCAGCGAACAGGGGAGCTCCTACAATGAGCAGTTCTTC. Encoded protein: CASSEQGSSYNEQFF.

The genes are TRBV5-6 and TRBJ1-5, with 9 bases matching TRBD1. Germline V gene data show CDR1 as SGHDT and CDR2 as YYEEEE. This CDR3 spans 15 amino acids. The J segment lost 4 bases and the V segment lost 2 bases, leaving 4 bases of the junction unmatched. The CDR3 is CASSFGQGINQPQHF. CDR3 DNA sequence: TGTGCCAGCAGCTTCGGACAGGGGATAAATCAGCCCCAGCATTTT.

The chain combines TRBV21-1 with TRBJ2-1; TRBD2, the table's D call, was not compared with the DNA. TRBV21-1 is a documented pseudogene. The CDR3 covers 15 residues. CDR3 sequence (DNA): TGTGCCAGCCTCCCCAGTCGAACTAGCGGGAGTATGTGGTTCTTC. As protein: CASLPSRTSGSMWFF.

This clone showed up just a few times. CDR3: CASSLPGPREQYF. The CDR3 DNA reads TGCGCCAGCAGCTTACCTGGCCCTCGCGAGCAGTACTTC. V gene TRBV5-1 combines with J gene TRBJ2-7; D remains ambiguous. CDR3 length equals 13 residues. From germline, CDR1 is SGHRS and CDR2 YFSETQ. V lost 2 bases and J lost 6, with 12 bases in between.